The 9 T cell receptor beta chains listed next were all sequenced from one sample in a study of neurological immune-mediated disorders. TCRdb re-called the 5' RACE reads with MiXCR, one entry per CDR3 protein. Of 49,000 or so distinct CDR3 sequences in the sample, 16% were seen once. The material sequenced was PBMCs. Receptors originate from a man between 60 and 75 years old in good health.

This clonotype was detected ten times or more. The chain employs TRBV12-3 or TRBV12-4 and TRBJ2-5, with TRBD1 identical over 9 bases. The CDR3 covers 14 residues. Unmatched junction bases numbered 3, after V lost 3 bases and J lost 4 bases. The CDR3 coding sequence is TGTGCCAGCAGTTTCGGGGGACAGGGAGAGACCCAGTACTTC. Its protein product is CASSFGGQGETQYF.

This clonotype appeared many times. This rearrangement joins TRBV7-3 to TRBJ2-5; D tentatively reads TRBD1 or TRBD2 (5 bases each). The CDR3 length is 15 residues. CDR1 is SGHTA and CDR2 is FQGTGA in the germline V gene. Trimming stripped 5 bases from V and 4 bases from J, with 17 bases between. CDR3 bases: TGTGCCAGCAGCCCGCGAGGTGGGGGTGGAGAGACCCAGTACTTC. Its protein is CASSPRGGGGETQYF. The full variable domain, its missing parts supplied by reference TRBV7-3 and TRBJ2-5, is GAGVSQTPSNKVTEKGKYVELRCDPISGHTALYWYRQSLGQGPEFLIYFQGTGAADDSGLPNDRFFAVRPEGSVSTLKIQRTERGDSAVYLCASSPRGGGGETQYFGPGTRLLVL.

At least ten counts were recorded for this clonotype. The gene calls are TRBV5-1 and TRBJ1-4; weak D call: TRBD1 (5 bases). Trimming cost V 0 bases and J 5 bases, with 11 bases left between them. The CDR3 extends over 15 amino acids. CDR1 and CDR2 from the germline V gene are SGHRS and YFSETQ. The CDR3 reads CASSLEGRGNEKLFF. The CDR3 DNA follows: TGCGCCAGCAGCTTGGAGGGGCGGGGGAATGAAAAACTGTTTTTT. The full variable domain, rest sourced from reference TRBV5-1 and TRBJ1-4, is KAGVTQTPRYLIKTRGQQVTLSCSPISGHRSVSWYQQTPGQGLQFLFEYFSETQRNKGNFPGRFSGRQFSNSRSEMNVSTLELGDSALYLCASSLEGRGNEKLFFGSGTQLSVL.

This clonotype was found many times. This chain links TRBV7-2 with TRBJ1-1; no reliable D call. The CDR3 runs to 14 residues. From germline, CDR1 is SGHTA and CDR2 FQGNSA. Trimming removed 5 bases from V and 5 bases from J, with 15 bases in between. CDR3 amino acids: CASSLRQEMTEAFF. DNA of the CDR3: TGTGCCAGCAGCCTCAGGCAAGAGATGACTGAAGCTTTCTTT. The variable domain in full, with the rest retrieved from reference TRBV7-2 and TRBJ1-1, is GAGVSQSPSNKVTEKGKDVELRCDPISGHTALYWYRQSLGQGLEFLIYFQGNSAPDKSGLPSDRFSAERTGGSVSTLTIQRTQQEDSAVYLCASSLRQEMTEAFFGQGTRLTVV.

CDR3 in amino acids: CASSLEKGSPLHF. As DNA, the CDR3 is TGCGCCAGCAGCTTGGAGAAGGGTTCACCCCTCCACTTT. This chain joins TRBV5-1 and TRBJ1-6; D gene ambiguous. Germline V gene data show CDR1 as SGHRS and CDR2 as YFSETQ. CDR3 size: 13 residues. V was clipped by 0 bases and J by 9 bases, with 7 bases between them.

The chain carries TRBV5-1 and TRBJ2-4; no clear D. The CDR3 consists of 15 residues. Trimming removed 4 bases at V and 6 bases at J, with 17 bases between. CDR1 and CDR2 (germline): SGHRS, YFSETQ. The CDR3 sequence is CASSPRTLGGNIQYF. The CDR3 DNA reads TGCGCCAGCAGCCCCCGGACCCTAGGTGGAAACATTCAGTACTTC.

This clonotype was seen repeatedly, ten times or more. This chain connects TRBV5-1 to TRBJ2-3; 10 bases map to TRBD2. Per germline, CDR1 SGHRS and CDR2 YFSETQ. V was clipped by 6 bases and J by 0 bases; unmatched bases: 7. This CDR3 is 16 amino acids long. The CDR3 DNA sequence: TGCGCCAGCAACCCTGGACTAGCGGCTAGCACAGATACGCAGTATTTT. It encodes CASNPGLAASTDTQYF.

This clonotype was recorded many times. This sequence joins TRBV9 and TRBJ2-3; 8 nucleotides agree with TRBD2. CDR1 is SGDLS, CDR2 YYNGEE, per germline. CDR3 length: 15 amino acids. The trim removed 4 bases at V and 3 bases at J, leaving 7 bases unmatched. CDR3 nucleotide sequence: TGTGCCAGCAGCACAACAAGCGGGAGAACAGATACGCAGTATTTT. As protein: CASSTTSGRTDTQYF.

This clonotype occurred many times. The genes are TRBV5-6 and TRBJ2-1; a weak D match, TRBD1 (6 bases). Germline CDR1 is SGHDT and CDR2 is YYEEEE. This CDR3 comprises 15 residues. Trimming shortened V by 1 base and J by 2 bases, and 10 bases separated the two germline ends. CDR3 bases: TGTGCCAGCAGCTTGCTGGACAGCCCCTACAATGAGCAGTTCTTC. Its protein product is CASSLLDSPYNEQFF.